This T cell receptor (beta chain) stems from a study of CD8+CD57+ T cells in acquired aplastic anemia. Study as a whole: The average for DNA from sorted CD4+ and CD8+ cells was roughly 3 ug.

This clonotype showed up just a few times. Its specificity is unknown. Using genomic DNA as the template, TCR beta VDJ and CDR3 profiling was carried out. A single record per CDR3 protein comes from TCRdb applying MiXCR to the reads. The sample has about 220,000 distinct CDR3 sequences, about 37% seen once. Study outcomes and limitations: Patients and controls had CD8+ Simpson's diversity values that were not significantly distinct. Patients and controls shared 25 to 35 CD8+ CDR3 sequences, which appeared highly expressed in patients and within their immunodominant clones.

The receptor comes from a human donor in good health, serving as a control. Sample: sorted CD4+, CD8+, or CD8+CD57+ T cells (not recorded which) from PBMCs.

This CDR3 reads CASSVGGSSSNQPQHF. DNA for the CDR3: TGTGCCAGCAGCGTAGGCGGGTCAAGTTCCAATCAGCCCCAGCATTTT. The rearrangement uses TRBV9 and TRBJ1-5; D unresolved. This CDR3 has 16 residues. Trimming shortened V by 0 bases and J by 3 bases, and 13 bases separated the two germline ends. Germline V gives CDR1 SGDLS, CDR2 YYNGEE.